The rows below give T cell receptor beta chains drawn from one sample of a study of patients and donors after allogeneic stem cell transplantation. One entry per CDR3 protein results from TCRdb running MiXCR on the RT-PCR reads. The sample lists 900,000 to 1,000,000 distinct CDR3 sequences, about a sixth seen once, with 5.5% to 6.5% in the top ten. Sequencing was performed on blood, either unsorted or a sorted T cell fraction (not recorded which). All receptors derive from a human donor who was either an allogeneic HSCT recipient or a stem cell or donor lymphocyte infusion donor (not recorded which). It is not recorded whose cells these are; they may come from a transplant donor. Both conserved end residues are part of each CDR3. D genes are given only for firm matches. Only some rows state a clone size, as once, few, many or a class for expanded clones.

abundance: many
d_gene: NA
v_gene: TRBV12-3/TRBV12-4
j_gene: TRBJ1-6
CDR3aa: CASTPGSEPLHF
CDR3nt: TGTGCCAGCACCCCCGGGTCGGAGCCCCTCCACTTT

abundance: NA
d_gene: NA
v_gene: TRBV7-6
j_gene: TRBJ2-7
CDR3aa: CASSSMGVNEQYF
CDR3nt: TGTGCCAGCAGCTCTATGGGGGTTAACGAGCAGTACTTC

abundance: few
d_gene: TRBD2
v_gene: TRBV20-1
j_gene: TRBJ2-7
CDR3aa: CSAALAGGREQYF
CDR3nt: TGCAGTGCTGCTCTAGCGGGAGGGCGCGAGCAGTACTTC

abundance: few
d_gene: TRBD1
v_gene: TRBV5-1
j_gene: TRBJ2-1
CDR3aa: CASSWTGTGKLFSYNEQFF
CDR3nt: TGCGCCAGCAGCTGGACCGGGACAGGAAAACTCTTCTCCTACAATGAGCAGTTCTTC

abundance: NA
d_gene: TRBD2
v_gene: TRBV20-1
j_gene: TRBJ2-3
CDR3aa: CSAAGGRTDTQYF
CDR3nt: TGCAGTGCCGCGGGAGGACGGACAGATACGCAGTATTTT

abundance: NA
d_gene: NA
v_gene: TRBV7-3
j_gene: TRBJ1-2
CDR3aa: CASSPGPILYGYTF
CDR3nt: TGTGCCAGCAGCCCCGGACCGATTCTCTATGGCTACACCTTC

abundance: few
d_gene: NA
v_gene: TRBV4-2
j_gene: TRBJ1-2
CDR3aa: CASSQEEGNFYGYTF
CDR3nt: TGTGCCAGCAGCCAAGAGGAGGGTAATTTTTATGGCTACACCTTC

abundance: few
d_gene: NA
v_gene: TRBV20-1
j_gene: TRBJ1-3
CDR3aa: CSARIPSPGGNTIYF
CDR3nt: TGCAGTGCTAGAATCCCCAGCCCCGGTGGAAACACCATATATTTT

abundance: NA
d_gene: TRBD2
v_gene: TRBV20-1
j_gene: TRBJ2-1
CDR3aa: CSAGRLAGYSGSYNEQFF
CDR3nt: TGCAGTGCCGGTAGACTAGCGGGATATTCCGGTTCCTACAATGAGCAGTTCTTC

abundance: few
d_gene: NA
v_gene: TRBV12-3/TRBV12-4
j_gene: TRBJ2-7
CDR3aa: CATGYRQRYEQYF
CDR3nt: TGTGCCACCGGGTACAGGCAACGCTACGAGCAGTACTTC

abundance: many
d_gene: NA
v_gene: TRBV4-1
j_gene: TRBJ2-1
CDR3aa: CASSQPTVYNEQFF
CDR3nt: TGCGCCAGCAGCCAACCTACAGTGTATAATGAGCAGTTCTTC

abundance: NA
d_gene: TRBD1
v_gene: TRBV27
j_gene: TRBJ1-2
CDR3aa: CASSFGTGASYGYTF
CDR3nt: TGTGCCAGCAGTTTCGGGACAGGAGCCTCCTATGGCTACACCTTC

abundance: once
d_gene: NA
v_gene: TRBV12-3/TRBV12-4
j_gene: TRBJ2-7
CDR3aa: CASAPGRGGILEQYF
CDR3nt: TGTGCCAGCGCACCCGGCAGGGGGGGGATCCTCGAGCAGTACTTC

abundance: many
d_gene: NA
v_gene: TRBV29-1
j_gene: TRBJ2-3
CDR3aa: CSVDRGSTDTQYF
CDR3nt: TGCAGCGTTGACCGCGGTAGCACAGATACGCAGTATTTT

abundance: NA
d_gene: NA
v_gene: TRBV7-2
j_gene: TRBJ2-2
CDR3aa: CASTHESGTGELFF
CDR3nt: TGTGCCAGCACCCATGAATCGGGCACCGGGGAGCTGTTTTTT

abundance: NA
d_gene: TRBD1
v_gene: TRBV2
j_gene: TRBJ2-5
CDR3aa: CASPDRNQETQYF
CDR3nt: TGTGCCAGCCCGGACAGGAACCAAGAGACCCAGTACTTC

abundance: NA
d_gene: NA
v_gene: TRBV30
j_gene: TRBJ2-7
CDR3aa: CAWNVGSSSYEQYF
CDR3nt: TGTGCCTGGAACGTGGGATCTAGCTCCTACGAGCAGTACTTC

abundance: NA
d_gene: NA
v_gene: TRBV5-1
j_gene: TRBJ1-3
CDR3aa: CASSVVEQTASGNTIYF
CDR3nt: TGCGCCAGCAGCGTTGTTGAACAGACAGCCTCTGGAAACACCATATATTTT

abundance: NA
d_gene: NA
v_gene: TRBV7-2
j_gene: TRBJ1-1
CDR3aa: CASSLVSGQNTEAFF
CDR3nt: TGTGCCAGCAGCTTAGTATCGGGACAGAACACTGAAGCTTTCTTT

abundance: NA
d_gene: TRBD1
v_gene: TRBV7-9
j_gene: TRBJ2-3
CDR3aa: CASSERQGRIDTQYF
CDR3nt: TGTGCCAGCAGCGAACGACAGGGGCGGATAGATACGCAGTATTTT

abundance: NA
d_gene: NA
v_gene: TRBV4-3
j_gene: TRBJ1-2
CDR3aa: CASSPRGTSYGYTF
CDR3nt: TGCGCCAGCAGCCCCCGAGGGACATCCTATGGCTACACCTTC

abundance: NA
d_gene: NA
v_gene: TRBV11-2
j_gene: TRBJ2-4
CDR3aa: CASSLDPPPRVQYF
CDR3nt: TGTGCCAGCAGCTTAGACCCACCCCCGAGGGTTCAGTACTTC

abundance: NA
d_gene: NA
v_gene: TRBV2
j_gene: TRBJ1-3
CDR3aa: CASSEQVRRFSGNTIYF
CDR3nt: TGTGCCAGCAGTGAACAAGTCCGTCGCTTCTCTGGAAACACCATATATTTT

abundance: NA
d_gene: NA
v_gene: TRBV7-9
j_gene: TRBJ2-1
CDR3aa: CASSYPPVGGRVNEQFF
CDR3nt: TGTGCCAGCAGCTACCCCCCGGTGGGGGGCCGGGTCAATGAGCAGTTCTTC